The table lists the clone carrying this TCR beta chain with a count of one. Vbeta (60) and Jbeta (13) primers were used in the PCR. The repertoire was sequenced with immunoSEQ multiplex PCR; TCRdb's copy has only in-frame clones and lacks some. The repertoire holds some 150,000 clones, with 80% to 90% as singletons. Germline V gives CDR1 SGHTA, CDR2 FQGTGA. V lost 3 bases to trimming and J lost 1 base, with 11 bases between them. The CDR3 has 15 residues. This record belongs to a study of cytomegalovirus exposure and HLA in healthy donors. This sequence was found in a boy under 10 years old in good health and CMV-seronegative. The chain is built from TRBV7-3 and TRBJ2-3; D possibly corresponds to TRBD2 (6 bases). Sample: PBMCs. In DNA, the CDR3 is TGTGCCAGCAGCTTCGGAGGGCTCCGCACAGATACGCAGTATTTT. Protein sequence: CASSFGGLRTDTQYF. The full variable domain, its missing parts supplied by reference TRBV7-3 and TRBJ2-3, is GAGVSQTPSNKVTEKGKYVELRCDPISGHTALYWYRQSLGQGPEFLIYFQGTGAADDSGLPNDRFFAVRPEGSVSTLKIQRTERGDSAVYLCASSFGGLRTDTQYFGPGTRLTVL.